This is a list of T cell receptor beta chains from one sample in a study of Graves' ophthalmopathy and Graves' hyperthyroidism. TCRdb analysed the multiplex PCR reads with MiXCR anew, one entry per CDR3 protein. Among approximately 330,000 distinct CDR3 sequences, 15% to 20% were seen once, and the ten largest hold roughly 12%. Specimen: peripheral blood. The receptors were gathered from an adult man with Graves' ophthalmopathy. The CDR3 runs from the conserved cysteine through the conserved F or W. The D gene is left open where the match is weak. Only some rows state a clone size, as once, few, many or a class for expanded clones.

>TRBV29-1|TRBJ1-3|NA|many|13
TGCAGCGCCAATACAGGGTCTGGAAACACCATATATTTT
CSANTGSGNTIYF
>TRBV6-1|TRBJ2-7|NA|NA|15
TGTGCCAGCAGTGATCCCCCTGGAGGGTCCGCCGAGCAGTACTTC
CASSDPPGGSAEQYF
>TRBV19|TRBJ1-2|TRBD1|many|16
TGTGCCAGTAGTATCCTGGGACAGTCTACCCCCTATGGCTACACCTTC
CASSILGQSTPYGYTF
>TRBV12-3/TRBV12-4|TRBJ1-2|NA|NA|13
TGTGCCAGCAGCTCCGACGGACCGGTAGGCTACACCTTC
CASSSDGPVGYTF
>TRBV12-3/TRBV12-4|TRBJ2-7|NA|many|13
TGTGCCAGCCAACGGGACCTCGTGGCCGAGCAGTACTTC
CASQRDLVAEQYF
>TRBV4-1|TRBJ2-4|TRBD1|many|21
TGCGCCAGCAGCCAAATTGGGGCCAGACTCAGACAGGGTCCAGCCAAAAACATTCAGTACTTC
CASSQIGARLRQGPAKNIQYF
>TRBV28|TRBJ1-2|NA|many|16
TGTGCCAGCAGCCGATCGCTCTCCGGGGGGCGGAATGGCTACACCTTC
CASSRSLSGGRNGYTF
>TRBV6-5|TRBJ2-2|NA|many|19
TGTGCCAGCAGGCTCTCCACTGACAGTCCAGGATGGGCGACCGGGGAGCTGTTTTTT
CASRLSTDSPGWATGELFF
>TRBV6-5|TRBJ1-5|NA|NA|14
TGTGCCAGCAGTTCGAACCCTTTAAATCAGCCCCAGCATTTT
CASSSNPLNQPQHF
>TRBV6-5|TRBJ2-7|NA|many|13
TGTGCCAGCAGTTACTCGATAGGTTACGAGCAGTACTTC
CASSYSIGYEQYF
>TRBV11-2|TRBJ1-6|NA|many|14
TGTGCCAGCAGCGAACGACAGCAAAATTCACCCCTCCACTTT
CASSERQQNSPLHF
>TRBV12-3/TRBV12-4|TRBJ1-2|NA|once|13
TGTGCCAGCAGATTGACGGGTTCGGACGGCTACACCTTC
CASRLTGSDGYTF
>TRBV6-1|TRBJ2-7|NA|many|14
TGTGCCAGCAGCAGGGGCAGTACCTCCTACGAGCAGTACTTC
CASSRGSTSYEQYF
>TRBV6-5|TRBJ1-2|NA|many|15
TGTGCCAGCAGTTACTCGATCGGGGGGAACTATGGCTACACCTTC
CASSYSIGGNYGYTF
>TRBV6-2/TRBV6-3|TRBJ2-7|TRBD2|few|15
TGTGCCAGCAGTACGCGACTAGCTATGACGGGGGAGCAGTACTTC
CASSTRLAMTGEQYF
>TRBV19|TRBJ1-2|NA|many|16
TGTGCCAGTAGGGGAGTAGCTGGGGATACTAACTATGGCTACACCTTC
CASRGVAGDTNYGYTF
>TRBV27|TRBJ2-7|TRBD2|many|16
TGTGCCAGCAGTCGCGATTCTAGCGGTTCGTCCTACGAGCAGTACTTC
CASSRDSSGSSYEQYF
>TRBV6-1|TRBJ1-2|TRBD1|many|15
TGTGCCAGCAGTCAAGCACAGGGGGCGGATAGTGGCTACACCTTC
CASSQAQGADSGYTF
>TRBV5-1|TRBJ2-1|TRBD2|many|15
TGCGCCAGCAGCTTGCCTAGCGGGAGGTACAATGAGCAGTTCTTC
CASSLPSGRYNEQFF
>TRBV9|TRBJ2-7|TRBD1|many|15
TGTGCCAGCAGCGAGGGACAGGGGACACCCTACGAGCAGTACTTC
CASSEGQGTPYEQYF
>TRBV4-3|TRBJ1-1|NA|many|13
TGCGCCAGCAGCCAAGATCGGACCTTTGAAGCTTTCTTT
CASSQDRTFEAFF
>TRBV20-1|TRBJ2-2|NA|many|15
TGCAGTGCCGACCCGAGGGGGTTCGAGACCGGGGAGCTGTTTTTT
CSADPRGFETGELFF
>TRBV20-1|TRBJ2-5|TRBD2|many|14
TGCAGTGCTAGGGGGAGCGGGGGGGGAGAGACCCAGTACTTC
CSARGSGGGETQYF
>TRBV11-2|TRBJ2-7|NA|many|12
TGTGCCAGCAGGGGCGAGGAGGATCAGCAGTACTTC
CASRGEEDQQYF
>TRBV29-1|TRBJ2-5|TRBD2|many|14
TGCAGCGTTGGGCCTAGCGGTACCCAAGAGACCCAGTACTTC
CSVGPSGTQETQYF
>TRBV10-3|TRBJ2-7|NA|many|14
TGTGCCATCAGTGAGAGGCAGGCCGGCTACGAGCAGTACTTC
CAISERQAGYEQYF
>TRBV25-1|TRBJ2-7|NA|once|11
TGTGCCAGCAGTGAATTCACTCGGCAGTACTTC
CASSEFTRQYF
>TRBV7-9|TRBJ1-2|NA|few|13
TGTGCCAGCAGCTTTTTGCGTGACTATGGCTACACCTTC
CASSFLRDYGYTF
>TRBV6-1|TRBJ1-2|NA|many|13
TGTGCCAGCAGTGAACACGGACAGTATGGCTACACCTTC
CASSEHGQYGYTF
>TRBV20-1|TRBJ1-2|NA|many|13
TGCAGTGCTCGGGACGGGGGCAACTATGGCTACACCTTC
CSARDGGNYGYTF
>TRBV29-1|TRBJ1-1|NA|many|10
TGCAGCGTTAGTAACACTGAAGCTTTCTTT
CSVSNTEAFF
>TRBV5-1|TRBJ1-1|TRBD1|many|17
TGCGCCAGCAGCCCGGTCCCGGGACAGGGAACTCAAACTGAAGCTTTCTTT
CASSPVPGQGTQTEAFF
>TRBV12-3/TRBV12-4|TRBJ1-2|NA|many|14
TGTGCCAGCAGTCCCGTCAGAGAGGACTATGGCTACACCTTC
CASSPVREDYGYTF
>TRBV20-1|TRBJ1-1|NA|many|13
TGCAGTGCTAGACAGCCGGTGAACACTGAAGCTTTCTTT
CSARQPVNTEAFF
>TRBV30|TRBJ2-7|TRBD1|many|13
TGTGCCTGGAACGGACAGGGGGCGAGTGAGCAGTACTTC
CAWNGQGASEQYF
>TRBV29-1|TRBJ1-1|NA|many|13
TGCAGCGTTGGAGGTATTCGAAACACTGAAGCTTTCTTT
CSVGGIRNTEAFF
>TRBV20-1|TRBJ2-7|TRBD2|many|14
TGCAGTGCTACCCCCCCCCTAGCGGGGAACGAGCAGTACTTC
CSATPPLAGNEQYF
>TRBV4-1|TRBJ2-5|NA|many|14
TGCGCCAGCAGCCAACGACAGACTCAGGAGACCCAGTACTTC
CASSQRQTQETQYF
>TRBV15|TRBJ2-5|NA|many|13
TGTGCCACCAGCGGCTTGGGGTTAGGGACCCAGTACTTC
CATSGLGLGTQYF
>TRBV14|TRBJ2-5|NA|many|13
TGTGCCAGCAGCCAGTGGGGGCAAGAGACCCAGTACTTC
CASSQWGQETQYF
>TRBV20-1|TRBJ2-7|NA|many|14
TGCAGTGCTGACCGGGACTCCAATTCCTACGAGCAGTACTTC
CSADRDSNSYEQYF
>TRBV6-5|TRBJ2-5|TRBD2|NA|16
TGTGCCAGCAGTTATATGCCGGGACTAGCGTGGGAGACCCAGTACTTC
CASSYMPGLAWETQYF
>TRBV7-8|TRBJ1-5|NA|few|12
TGTGCCAGCAGCTTGCAGATTCAGCCCCAGCATTTT
CASSLQIQPQHF